The sequence of this T cell receptor (beta chain) was determined in a study of T cell responses to AZD1222 COVID-19 vaccine. Study-wide results and caveats: Reportedly, close to half of spike-specific TCRs are directed against unmutated variant regions. Receipt of two AZD1222 doses was followed by a rise in Spike-specific TCR breadth and depth. Donors were mostly white British, more females; clonal diversity possibly underestimated.

Germline CDR1 and CDR2: LNHDA and SQIVND (reference sequence). With 7 bases removed from V and 7 bases from J, the gap between germline ends came to 14 bases. CDR3 length: 14 residues. Repertoires were generated with immunoSEQ multiplex PCR, while TCRdb's copy carries only in-frame clones and drops some. The profile shows hundreds of thousands of clones, 85% to 95% of them singletons. A remark on this clone: Its antigen is undetermined.

The chain combines TRBV19 with TRBJ1-6, with D tentatively TRBD1 (5 bases). Here the sequenced sample was peripheral blood, taken 28 days after the second AZD1222 dose. The TCR originated in an adult who received the AZD1222 COVID-19 vaccine. CDR3 amino acids: CASNVGGSNSPLHF. The DNA of the CDR3 is TGTGCCAGTAATGTCGGGGGGTCCAATTCACCCCTCCACTTT. Full variable domain (missing parts from reference TRBV19 and TRBJ1-6): DGGITQSPKYLFRKEGQNVTLSCEQNLNHDAMYWYRQDPGQGLRLIYYSQIVNDFQKGDIAEGYSVSREKKESFPLTVTSAQKNPTAFYLCASNVGGSNSPLHFGNGTRLTVT.